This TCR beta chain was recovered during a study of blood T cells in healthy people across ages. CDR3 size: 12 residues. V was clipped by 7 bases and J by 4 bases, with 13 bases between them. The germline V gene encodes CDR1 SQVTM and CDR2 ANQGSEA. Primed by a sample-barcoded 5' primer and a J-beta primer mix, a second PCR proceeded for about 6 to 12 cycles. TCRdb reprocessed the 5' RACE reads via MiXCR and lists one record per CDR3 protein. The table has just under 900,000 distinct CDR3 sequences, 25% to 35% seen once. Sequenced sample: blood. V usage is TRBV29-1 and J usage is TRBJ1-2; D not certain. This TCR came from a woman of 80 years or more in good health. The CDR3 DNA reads TGCAGCGCGAGTCCCGGCACCTATGGCTACACCTTC. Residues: CSASPGTYGYTF.